Each of the 4 T cell receptor beta chains below was sequenced from the same sample in a study of a mutant IDH1 vaccine in newly diagnosed glioma. Here immunoSEQ multiplex PCR was the method, and the copy in TCRdb shows in-frame clones only, minus some. The table has around 61,000 clones, 90% seen once. Noted time point: week 5, during vaccination. Doses of 300 ug of mutant IDH1 20-mer peptide were given with topical imiquimod. What these receptors recognize is not known. The input for sequencing was PBMCs, taken from a glioma patient whose treatment included an IDH1 peptide vaccine. The receptors shown here come from a woman aged 40 to 50 with glioma.

In nucleotides, the CDR3 is TGTGCCAGCAGCTTAGGCGCAGGTGGGGACACTGAAGCTTTCTTT. As protein: CASSLGAGGDTEAFF. The V and J genes are TRBV13 and TRBJ1-1; no reliable D call. The CDR3 loop spans 15 amino acids. Trimming shortened V by 0 bases and J by 3 bases, and 11 bases separated the two germline ends. Germline CDR1 is PRHDT and CDR2 is FYEKMQ (reference sequence).

V and J are TRBV6-1 and TRBJ1-4, with D perhaps TRBD1 (6 bases). This CDR3 has 14 amino acids. The germline gives CDR1 MNHNS, CDR2 SASEGT. V lost 6 bases to trimming and J lost 7 bases, with 15 bases between them. The DNA of the CDR3 is TGTGCCAGCAGGAGGGACACGGGGAGTGAAAAACTGTTTTTT. It codes for CASRRDTGSEKLFF.

This chain connects TRBV11-2 to TRBJ2-2; D is tentatively TRBD1 or TRBD2 (5 bases each). CDR1 and CDR2 (germline): SGHAT, FQNNGV. Deletions cut 5 bases from V and 4 bases from J, with 17 bases between. This CDR3 contains 16 residues. The CDR3 loop is CASSGTPSRITGELFF. The CDR3 DNA follows: TGTGCCAGCAGCGGGACCCCCAGTCGGATCACCGGGGAGCTGTTTTTT.

J is TRBJ2-7 and V is TRBV5-4, with 7 bases lining up with TRBD2. This CDR3 contains 17 residues. V trimming: 4 bases; J trimming: 0 bases; junction bases outside the gene matches: 13. CDR1 is SGHNT and CDR2 is YYREEE in the germline V gene (reference sequence). CDR3 region: CASSTTGGGMSSYEQYF. DNA of the CDR3: TGTGCCAGCAGCACGACGGGGGGAGGGATGAGCTCCTACGAGCAGTACTTC.